Many counts were recorded for the clone carrying this TCR beta chain. The antigen remains unidentified. CDR1 and CDR2 (germline): MNHNS, SASEGT. The CDR3 runs 15 residues. V lost 4 bases to trimming and J lost 4 bases; unmatched junction nucleotides: 9. This sample is drawn from a study of blood T cells in healthy people across ages. A second PCR, run for roughly 7 to 12 cycles, used a sample-barcoded 5' primer plus a J-beta primer mix. With 12 random nucleotides, a template-switch adaptor tagged each individual cDNA molecule. TCRdb re-derived calls from the 5' RACE reads in MiXCR, one entry per CDR3 protein. The table shows 1.5 million to 2 million distinct CDR3 sequences, with roughly 27% occurring only once. Study findings and constraints: Nothing was known about donor CMV status, and this possibly confounded expanded clonotype changes. Fewer expanded clones and more diversity marked long-lived versus aged donors.

The specimen was blood. V and J are TRBV6-1 and TRBJ2-7; 8 nucleotides agree with TRBD1. The sequence came from a woman in her twenties or thirties in good health. The DNA of the CDR3 is TGTGCCAGCAGTGTCCGGGACAGGCAGAGTTACGAGCAGTACTTC. This codes for CASSVRDRQSYEQYF.